This T cell receptor (beta chain) comes out of a study of cytomegalovirus exposure and HLA in healthy donors. The CDR3 is 12 amino acids. Germline values: CDR1 MDHEN, CDR2 SYDVKM. Trimming pared 7 bases from V and 5 bases from J, leaving 11 bases between. The PCR used 60 Vbeta and 13 Jbeta primers. Original methodology: About 12 million of the about 80 million unique TCR beta chains counted in a later analysis were shared. Clones were read by immunoSEQ multiplex PCR, and TCRdb kept only the in-frame ones, dropping some. The V and J calls and clone size are taken from that table; D and trimming were inferred from the DNA. The sample shows over 150,000 clones, around 80% of them seen only once.

The clonotype originates from a woman aged 55-70 years in good health and CMV-seropositive. The rearrangement uses TRBV28 and TRBJ1-2, with D perhaps TRBD1 (5 bases). Sequencing was performed on PBMCs. As DNA, the CDR3 is TGTGCCAGCACAGGGTCTCAGTATGGCTACACCTTC. It specifies CASTGSQYGYTF.